The 16 T cell receptor beta chains reported below all come from one sample, sequenced in a study of cytomegalovirus exposure and HLA in healthy donors. The PCR ran on 60 Vbeta and 13 Jbeta primers. Some clones are missing from TCRdb's copy, which holds only in-frame ones; the method was immunoSEQ multiplex PCR. Of about 97,000 clones listed, roughly 79% are singletons. The sequenced material came from PBMCs. The receptors were sampled from a woman between 40 and 50 years old in good health and CMV-seronegative.

The chain joins TRBV18 to TRBJ1-3; no firm D call. V lost 2 bases and J lost 0, with 11 bases in between. The CDR3 runs to 16 residues. Germline-derived CDR1 and CDR2 are KGHSH and LQKENI. CDR3 sequence (DNA): TGTGCCAGCTCACCAATTTCGGGGATCTCTGGAAACACCATATATTTT. Protein: CASSPISGISGNTIYF.

The chain combines TRBV18 with TRBJ2-2, with D perhaps TRBD1 (5 bases). Germline loops: CDR1 KGHSH, CDR2 LQKENI. The CDR3 length is 15 residues. V was cut by 2 bases and J by 3 bases, with 10 bases left in between. The CDR3 here is CASSPFVGDTGELFF. CDR3 nucleotide sequence: TGTGCCAGCTCACCATTTGTAGGGGACACCGGGGAGCTGTTTTTT. The full variable domain, completed using reference TRBV18 and TRBJ2-2, is NAGVMQNPRHLVRRRGQEARLRCSPMKGHSHVYWYRQLPEEGLKFMVYLQKENIIDESGMPKERFSAEFPKEGPSILRIQQVVRGDSAAYFCASSPFVGDTGELFFGEGSRLTVL.

The chain recombines TRBV6-6 with TRBJ1-6, with 9 nucleotides matching TRBD1. The V gene's germline CDR1 is MNHNY and CDR2 SVGAGI (reference sequence). V was clipped by 6 bases and J by 7 bases; unmatched bases: 7. This CDR3 spans 15 amino acids. CDR3 in amino acids: CASSTTGGRNSPLHF. Written as DNA, the CDR3 is TGTGCCAGCAGCACGACAGGGGGGAGGAATTCACCCCTCCACTTT.

CDR3 sequence: CASSESTTGPDTEAFF. The CDR3 DNA is TGCGCCAGCAGTGAGTCAACGACAGGGCCCGACACTGAAGCTTTCTTT. The chain couples TRBV10-1 to TRBJ1-1; 7 bases fit TRBD1. Germline values: CDR1 WNHNN, CDR2 SYGVQD (reference sequence). Germline trimming cut 0 bases from V and 3 bases from J; bases unmatched to any gene: 7. The CDR3 sequence is 16 residues long.

The chain has TRBV7-9 and TRBJ2-7; D perhaps matches TRBD2 (7 bases). V was trimmed by 1 base and J by 3 bases, leaving 13 bases between them. Germline CDR1 and CDR2: SEHNR and FQNEAQ (reference sequence). The CDR3 sequence is 15 residues long. CDR3 residues: CASSLDPGGFYEQYF. The DNA of the CDR3 is TGTGCCAGCAGCTTAGATCCGGGGGGCTTCTACGAGCAGTACTTC.

J is TRBJ1-1 and V is TRBV6-6; TRBD1 matches at 10 bases. The CDR3 spans 15 residues. V was clipped by 5 bases and J by 1 base; unmatched bases: 4. The germline V gene has CDR1 MNHNY and CDR2 SVGAGI (reference sequence). CDR3 sequence: CASSTRDRGNTEAFF. The CDR3 nucleotides are TGTGCCAGCAGTACCCGGGACAGGGGGAACACTGAAGCTTTCTTT.

CDR3: CASSLAGTAGNTIYF. The CDR3 nucleotides are TGCGCCAGCAGCTTGGCCGGGACAGCTGGAAACACCATATATTTT. The chain combines TRBV5-1 with TRBJ1-3; 7 positions agree with TRBD1. V gave up 0 bases and J gave up 2 bases; unmatched junction bases: 2. Germline V gene data show CDR1 as SGHRS and CDR2 as YFSETQ. The CDR3 has 15 amino acids.

The gene calls are TRBV7-6 and TRBJ2-1; a weak D match, TRBD2 (5 bases). The V gene's germline CDR1 is SGHVS and CDR2 FNYEAQ. Trimming took 0 bases from V and 2 from J, leaving 8 bases between them. This CDR3 is built from 15 residues. The CDR3 region has the DNA TGTGCCAGCAGCTTAGCGGGAGTAACCTACAATGAGCAGTTCTTC. This codes for CASSLAGVTYNEQFF.

The chain carries TRBV30 and TRBJ1-2; 7 bases agree with TRBD1. Germline trimming cut 5 bases from V and 5 bases from J; bases unmatched to any gene: 14. The CDR3 is made up of 15 amino acids. In germline, CDR1 is GTSNPN, CDR2 SVGIG (reference sequence). DNA for the CDR3: TGTGCCTGGTACAGACAGGGACGGCTCGGGTATGGCTACACCTTC. The encoded protein is CAWYRQGRLGYGYTF.

The CDR3 DNA reads TGTGCCACTTCAAAGCTAGCGGAGGGGGAGACCCAGTACTTC. This encodes CATSKLAEGETQYF. J is TRBJ2-5 and V is TRBV27, with 7 nucleotides matching TRBD2. Germline trimming cut 10 bases from V and 5 bases from J; bases unmatched to any gene: 13. The germline V gene encodes CDR1 MNHEY and CDR2 SMNVEV (reference sequence). The CDR3 has 14 residues.

CDR3: CASSLWGRQGEAFF. CDR3 DNA: TGTGCCAGCAGTTTATGGGGAAGGCAGGGTGAAGCTTTCTTT. This rearrangement joins TRBV27 to TRBJ1-1; possible D gene TRBD1, 5 bases. This CDR3 is 14 amino acids long. Looked up from germline, CDR1 is MNHEY and CDR2 is SMNVEV (reference sequence). Trimming took 1 base from V and 7 from J, leaving 13 bases between them.

This clone has more than one count but fewer than ten. The chain has TRBV5-5 and TRBJ1-1; perhaps TRBD1 as D (5 bases). V gave up 0 bases and J gave up 13 bases, with 10 bases separating them. The CDR3 covers 11 residues. The germline gives CDR1 SGHKS, CDR2 YYEKEE (reference sequence). In nucleotides, the CDR3 is TGTGCCAGCAGCTTGGAAGGGGTTGTTTTCTTT. Its protein product is CASSLEGVVFF.

The V gene is TRBV25-1, the J gene TRBJ1-1; weak D call: TRBD1 (6 bases). V lost 6 bases, J lost 0 bases, and 11 bases lay in between. Germline CDR1 and CDR2: MGHDK and SYGVNS. The CDR3 length is 14 residues. CDR3 DNA: TGTGCCAGCAGGGATTACAGGGTGAACACTGAAGCTTTCTTT. Translated, it gives CASRDYRVNTEAFF. Variable domain in full (rest from reference TRBV25-1 and TRBJ1-1): EADIYQTPRYLVIGTGKKITLECSQTMGHDKMYWYQQDPGMELHLIHYSYGVNSTEKGDLSSESTVSRIRTEHFPLTLESARPSHTSQYLCASRDYRVNTEAFFGQGTRLTVV.

The chain is built from TRBV29-1 and TRBJ2-5, with D perhaps TRBD1 (5 bases). Germline CDR1 and CDR2: SQVTM and ANQGSEA. CDR3 length: 13 amino acids. The V gene lost 5 bases and the J gene lost 2 bases, with 12 bases spanning the gap. The CDR3 bases are TGCAGCGTTACCGATACAGGACAAGAGACCCAGTACTTC. Translating it yields CSVTDTGQETQYF.

This chain joins TRBV6-4 and TRBJ2-3; the match to TRBD2 covers 9 bases. V lost 3 bases to trimming and J lost 4 bases; unmatched junction nucleotides: 5. CDR1 MRHNA and CDR2 SNTAGT come from the germline V gene. This CDR3 contains 15 residues. The CDR3 nucleotides read TGTGCCAGCAGTGAAGGCGGGGGGGCACCAGATACGCAGTATTTT. It codes for CASSEGGGAPDTQYF.

The chain is built from TRBV19 and TRBJ2-2; maybe TRBD2 (5 bases). This CDR3 has 15 amino acids. V shed 6 bases and J shed 0 bases, with 11 bases lying between them. CDR1 and CDR2 from the germline V gene are LNHDA and SQIVND (reference sequence). In nucleotides, the CDR3 is TGTGCCAGTAGGGAGGATCTAGCGAACACCGGGGAGCTGTTTTTT. Residues: CASREDLANTGELFF.